This T cell receptor beta chain was sequenced during a study of blood T cell repertoires in COVID-19. Study details: Donors in the United States, Italy and Spain gave samples during acute or convalescent COVID-19. PBMCs, B-cell-depleted T cells, or T cells were the source of the cDNA or gDNA that made up the material.

Produced via immunoSEQ multiplex PCR; TCRdb's table is partial and in-frame only. The data contain approximately 230,000 clones, 85% to 90% of them singletons. Sequenced input: peripheral blood. The receptor's source is a man older than 75 with acute or convalescent COVID-19.

The DNA for the CDR3 is TGTGCCAGCAGCCAAGGGTCTGGGGGGTCAAAGACCACTGAAGCTTTCTTT. Translated, it gives CASSQGSGGSKTTEAFF. The chain recombines TRBV4-2 with TRBJ1-1, with D possibly matching TRBD1 (5 bases). The CDR3 runs 17 residues. Germline V gene lookup returns CDR1 LGHNA and CDR2 YNFKEQ. The V gene lost 1 base and the J gene lost 4 bases, with 19 bases spanning the gap.